The count of the clone carrying this TCR beta chain is one. What it binds is not known. Data came from immunoSEQ multiplex PCR; TCRdb stores just in-frame clones and leaves some out. The sample lists 130,000 or so clones; roughly 82% were seen once. The CDR3 consists of 14 residues. The V end was cut by 5 bases, the J end by 4 bases, with 14 bases between. Germline V gives CDR1 MNHEY, CDR2 SVGAGI. This sample stems from a study of T cell responses to AZD1222 COVID-19 vaccine. Study-wide points: Clonal diversity was possibly underestimated, and white British individuals and females predominated among donors. The study identified only six AZD1222 recipients as seropositive at baseline. Recipients of two AZD1222 doses showed rising Spike-specific TCR breadth and depth. No repertoire was sampled before or during the peak T cell response, only after it.

The sample was peripheral blood, taken 28 days after the second AZD1222 dose. V is TRBV6-5 and J is TRBJ1-1, with D tentatively TRBD1 (6 bases). The TCR was taken from an adult who received the AZD1222 COVID-19 vaccine. The chain's CDR3 is CASSTGFLGTEAFF. The CDR3 DNA is TGTGCCAGCAGTACAGGGTTTTTAGGCACTGAAGCTTTCTTT.